This note documents a single T cell receptor (beta chain) sequence. Germline-derived CDR1 and CDR2 are SGHRS and YFSETQ. The CDR3 sequence is 13 residues long. The ends lost 1 base at V and 4 bases at J; junction bases unmatched: 2. This sample stems from a study of blood T cell repertoires in COVID-19. Profiling relied on immunoSEQ multiplex PCR, and the TCRdb table lists in-frame clones only, not all of them. The data hold tens of thousands of clones, with about nine tenths observed a single time. The V call is TRBV5-1, the J call TRBJ2-7; 7 nucleotides match TRBD1. The sequenced sample consisted of peripheral blood. This sequence was found in a human donor in a cohort sampled during active COVID-19. CDR3 in amino acids: CASSLRGLYEQYF. As DNA, the CDR3 is TGCGCCAGCAGCTTGAGGGGGCTGTACGAGCAGTACTTC.